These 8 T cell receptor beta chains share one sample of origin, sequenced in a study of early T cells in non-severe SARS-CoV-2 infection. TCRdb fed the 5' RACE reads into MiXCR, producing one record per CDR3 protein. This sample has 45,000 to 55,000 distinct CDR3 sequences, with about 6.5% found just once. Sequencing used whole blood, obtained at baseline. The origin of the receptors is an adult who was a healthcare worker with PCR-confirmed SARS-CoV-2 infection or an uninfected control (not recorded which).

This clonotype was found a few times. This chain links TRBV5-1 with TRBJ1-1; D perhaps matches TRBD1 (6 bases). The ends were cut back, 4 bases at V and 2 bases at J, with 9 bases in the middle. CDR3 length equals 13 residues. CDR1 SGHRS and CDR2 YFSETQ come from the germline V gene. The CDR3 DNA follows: TGCGCCAGCAGCCCGGACAGTAACACTGAAGCTTTCTTT. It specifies CASSPDSNTEAFF.

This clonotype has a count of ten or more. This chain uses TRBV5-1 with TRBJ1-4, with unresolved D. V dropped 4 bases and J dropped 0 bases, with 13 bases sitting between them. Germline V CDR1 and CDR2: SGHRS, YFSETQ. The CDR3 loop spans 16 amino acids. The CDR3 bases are TGCGCCAGCAGCCCGAACGACCCGGCAACTAATGAAAAACTGTTTTTT. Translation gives CASSPNDPATNEKLFF.

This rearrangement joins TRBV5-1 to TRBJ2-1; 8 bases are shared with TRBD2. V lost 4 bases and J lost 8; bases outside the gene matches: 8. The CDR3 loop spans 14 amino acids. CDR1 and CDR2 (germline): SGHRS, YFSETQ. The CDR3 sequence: CASSGGLELHEQFF. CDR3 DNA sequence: TGCGCCAGCAGCGGGGGACTAGAGCTCCATGAGCAGTTCTTC.

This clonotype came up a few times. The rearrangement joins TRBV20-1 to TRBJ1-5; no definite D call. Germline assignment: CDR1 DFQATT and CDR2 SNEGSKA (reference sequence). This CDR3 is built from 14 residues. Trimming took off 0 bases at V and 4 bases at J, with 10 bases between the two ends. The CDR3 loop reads CSARDMGTNQPQHF. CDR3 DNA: TGCAGTGCTAGAGATATGGGCACAAATCAGCCCCAGCATTTT.

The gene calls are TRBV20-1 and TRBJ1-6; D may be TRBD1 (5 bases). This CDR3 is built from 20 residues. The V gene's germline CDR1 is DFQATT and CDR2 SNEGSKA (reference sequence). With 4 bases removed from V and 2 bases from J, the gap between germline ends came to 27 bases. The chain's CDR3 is CSATPSGQGVFLPYNSPLHF. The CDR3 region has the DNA TGCAGTGCTACTCCCTCTGGGCAGGGTGTATTCCTCCCCTATAATTCACCCCTCCACTTT.

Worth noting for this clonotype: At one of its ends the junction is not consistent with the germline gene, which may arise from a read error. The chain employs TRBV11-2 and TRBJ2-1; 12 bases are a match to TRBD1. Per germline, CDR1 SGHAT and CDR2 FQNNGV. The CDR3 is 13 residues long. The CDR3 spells CVSGGDRGLEQFF. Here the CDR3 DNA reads TGTGTCAGCGGAGGGGACAGGGGGCTGGAGCAGTTCTTC.

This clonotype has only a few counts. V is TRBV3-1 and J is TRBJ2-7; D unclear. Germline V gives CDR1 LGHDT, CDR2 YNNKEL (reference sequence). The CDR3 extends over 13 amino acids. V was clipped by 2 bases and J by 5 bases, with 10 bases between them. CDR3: CASSQRRDDEQYF. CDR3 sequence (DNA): TGTGCCAGCAGCCAACGAAGAGACGACGAGCAGTACTTC.

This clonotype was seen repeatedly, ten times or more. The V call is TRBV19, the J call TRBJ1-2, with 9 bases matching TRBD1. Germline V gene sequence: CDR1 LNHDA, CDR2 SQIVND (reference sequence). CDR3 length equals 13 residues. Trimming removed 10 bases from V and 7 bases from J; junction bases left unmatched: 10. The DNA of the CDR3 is TGTGCCACCGTACAGGGGGCAAGGGGTGGCTACACCTTC. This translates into CATVQGARGGYTF.